In this sample, the clone carrying this T cell receptor beta chain turned up a few times. Using its own MiXCR run on the multiplex PCR reads, TCRdb lists one record per CDR3 protein. The profile shows some 170,000 distinct CDR3 sequences, 30% to 40% of them singletons. The data were taken from a study of breast tumors, draining lymph nodes, adjacent tissues. The germline gives CDR1 DFQATT, CDR2 SNEGSKA (reference sequence). J gave up 4 bases and V 3 bases, and 5 bases lay outside the gene matches. This CDR3 is built from 13 residues. The lymph nodes were axillary draining lymph nodes from breast cancer patients.

Material for sequencing was axillary lymph node tissue. This clonotype was sampled from a female donor with breast cancer. Some clones in this sample may be carry-over from other donors' samples. The V call is TRBV20-1, the J call TRBJ1-1; 7 positions match TRBD1. CDR3 sequence (DNA): TGCAGTGCTAGTAAGACAGGGCTCACTGAAGCTTTCTTT. It yields the protein CSASKTGLTEAFF.